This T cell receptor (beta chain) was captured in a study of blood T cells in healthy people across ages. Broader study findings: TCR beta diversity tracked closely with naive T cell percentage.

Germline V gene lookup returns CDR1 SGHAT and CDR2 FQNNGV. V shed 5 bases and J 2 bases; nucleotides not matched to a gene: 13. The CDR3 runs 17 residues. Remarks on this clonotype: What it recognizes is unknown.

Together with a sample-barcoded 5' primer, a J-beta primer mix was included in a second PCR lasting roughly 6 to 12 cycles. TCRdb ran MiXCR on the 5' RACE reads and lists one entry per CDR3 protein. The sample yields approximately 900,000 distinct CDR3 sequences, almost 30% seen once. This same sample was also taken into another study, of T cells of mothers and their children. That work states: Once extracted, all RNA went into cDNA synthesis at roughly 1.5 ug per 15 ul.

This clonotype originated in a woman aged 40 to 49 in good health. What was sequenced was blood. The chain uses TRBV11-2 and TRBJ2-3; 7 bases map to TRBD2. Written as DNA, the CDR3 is TGTGCCAGCAGCCACGGTGGGGGGGTCCGGGTCACAGATACGCAGTATTTT. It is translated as CASSHGGGVRVTDTQYF.